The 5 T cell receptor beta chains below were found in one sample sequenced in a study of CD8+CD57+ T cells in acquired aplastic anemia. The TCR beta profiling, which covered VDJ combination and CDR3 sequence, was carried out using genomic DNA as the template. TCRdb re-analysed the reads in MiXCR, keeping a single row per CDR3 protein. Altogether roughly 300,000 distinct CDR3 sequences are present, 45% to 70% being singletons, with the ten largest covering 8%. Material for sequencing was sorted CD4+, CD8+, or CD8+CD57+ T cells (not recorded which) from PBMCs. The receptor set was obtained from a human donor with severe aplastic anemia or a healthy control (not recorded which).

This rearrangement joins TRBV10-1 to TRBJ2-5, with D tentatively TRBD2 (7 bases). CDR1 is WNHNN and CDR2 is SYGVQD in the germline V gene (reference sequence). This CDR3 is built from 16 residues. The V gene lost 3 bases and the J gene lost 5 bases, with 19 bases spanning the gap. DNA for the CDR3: TGCGCCAGCAGTGAAGGGGGGGCCGGACTGGAGGAGACCCAGTACTTC. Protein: CASSEGGAGLEETQYF.

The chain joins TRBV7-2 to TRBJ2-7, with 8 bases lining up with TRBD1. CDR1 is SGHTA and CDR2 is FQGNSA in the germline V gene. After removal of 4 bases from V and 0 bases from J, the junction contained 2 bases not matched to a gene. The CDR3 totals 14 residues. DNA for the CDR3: TGTGCCAGCAGCTCCCAGGGGGCCTCCTACGAGCAGTACTTC. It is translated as CASSSQGASYEQYF.

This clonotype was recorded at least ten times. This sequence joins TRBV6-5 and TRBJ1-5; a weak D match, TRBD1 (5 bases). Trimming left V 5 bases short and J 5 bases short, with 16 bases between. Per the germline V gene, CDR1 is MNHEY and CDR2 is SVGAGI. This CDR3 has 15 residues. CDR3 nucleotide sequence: TGTGCCAGCAGTGCACAGGTGATTGGGGATCAGCCCCAGCATTTT. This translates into CASSAQVIGDQPQHF.

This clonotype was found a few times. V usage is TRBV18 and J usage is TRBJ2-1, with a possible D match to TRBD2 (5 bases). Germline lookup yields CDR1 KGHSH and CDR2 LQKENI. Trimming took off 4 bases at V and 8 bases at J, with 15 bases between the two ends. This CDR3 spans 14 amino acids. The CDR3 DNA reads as TGTGCCAGCTCACTTAGCAGCACTAGGTATGAGCAGTTCTTC. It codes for CASSLSSTRYEQFF.

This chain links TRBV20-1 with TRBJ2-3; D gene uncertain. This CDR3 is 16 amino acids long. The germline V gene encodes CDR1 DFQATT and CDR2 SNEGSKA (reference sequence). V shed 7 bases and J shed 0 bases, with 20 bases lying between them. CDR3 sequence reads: CSVLLRKGISTDTQYF. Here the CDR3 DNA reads TGCAGTGTTCTCCTCCGGAAAGGGATTAGCACAGATACGCAGTATTTT.